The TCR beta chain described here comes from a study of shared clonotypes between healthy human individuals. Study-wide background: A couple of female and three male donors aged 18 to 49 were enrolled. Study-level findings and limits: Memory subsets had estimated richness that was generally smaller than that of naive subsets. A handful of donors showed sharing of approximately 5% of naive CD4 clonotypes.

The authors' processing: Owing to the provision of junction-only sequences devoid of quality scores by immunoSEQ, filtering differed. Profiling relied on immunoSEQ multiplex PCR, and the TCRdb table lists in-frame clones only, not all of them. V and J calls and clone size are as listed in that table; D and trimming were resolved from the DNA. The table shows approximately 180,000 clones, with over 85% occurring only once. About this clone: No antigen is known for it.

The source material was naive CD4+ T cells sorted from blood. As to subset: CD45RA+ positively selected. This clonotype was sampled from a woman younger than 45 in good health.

The CDR3 sequence: CASSSTLRRADTQYF. The CDR3 DNA reads as TGTGCCAGCAGTTCGACATTAAGGCGCGCAGATACGCAGTATTTT. V and J are TRBV28 and TRBJ2-3; D is unresolved. The CDR3 runs 15 residues. Trimming took 4 bases from V and 4 from J, leaving 15 bases between them. Germline V gene lookup returns CDR1 MDHEN and CDR2 SYDVKM.